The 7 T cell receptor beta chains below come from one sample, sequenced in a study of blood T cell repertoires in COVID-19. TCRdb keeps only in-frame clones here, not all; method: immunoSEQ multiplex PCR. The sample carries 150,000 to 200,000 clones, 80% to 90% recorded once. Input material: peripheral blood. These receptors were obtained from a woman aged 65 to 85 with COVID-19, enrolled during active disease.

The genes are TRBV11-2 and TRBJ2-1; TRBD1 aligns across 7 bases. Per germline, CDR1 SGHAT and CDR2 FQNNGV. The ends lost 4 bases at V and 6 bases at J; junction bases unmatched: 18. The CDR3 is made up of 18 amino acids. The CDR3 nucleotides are TGTGCCAGCAGCTCACCCGAGGGGGCCTTGAGGGGAATCAATGAGCAGTTCTTC. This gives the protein CASSSPEGALRGINEQFF.

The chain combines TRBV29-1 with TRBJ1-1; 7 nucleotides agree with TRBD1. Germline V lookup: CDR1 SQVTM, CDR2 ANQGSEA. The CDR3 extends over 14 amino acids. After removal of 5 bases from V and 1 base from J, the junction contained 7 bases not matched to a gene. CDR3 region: CSVTDRARNTEAFF. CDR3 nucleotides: TGCAGCGTTACCGACAGGGCCCGGAACACTGAAGCTTTCTTT.

The CDR3 DNA reads TGTGCCAGCAGTTTGAGGGCCAGGCGACATGGCTACACCTTC. It is translated as CASSLRARRHGYTF. This chain uses TRBV28 with TRBJ1-2; D gene uncertain. Germline V CDR1 and CDR2: MDHEN, SYDVKM. The CDR3 has 14 residues. V lost 3 bases to trimming and J lost 6 bases, with 14 bases between them.

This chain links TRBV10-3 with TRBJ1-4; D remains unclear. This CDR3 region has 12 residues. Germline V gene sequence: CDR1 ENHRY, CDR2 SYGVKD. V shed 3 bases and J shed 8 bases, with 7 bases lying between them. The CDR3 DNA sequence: TGTGCCATCAGTGAAGAGAGGGAAAAACTGTTTTTT. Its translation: CAISEEREKLFF.

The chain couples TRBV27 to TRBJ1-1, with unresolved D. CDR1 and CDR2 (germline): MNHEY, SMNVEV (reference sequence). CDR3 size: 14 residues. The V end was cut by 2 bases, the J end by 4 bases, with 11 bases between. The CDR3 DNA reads TGTGCCAGCAGTTTACCCCACGGGGTCACTGAAGCTTTCTTT. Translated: CASSLPHGVTEAFF.

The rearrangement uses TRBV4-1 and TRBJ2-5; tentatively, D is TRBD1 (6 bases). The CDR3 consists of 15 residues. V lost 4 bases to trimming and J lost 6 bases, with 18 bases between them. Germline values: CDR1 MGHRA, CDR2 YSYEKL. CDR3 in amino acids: CASSLLSGEGKTQYF. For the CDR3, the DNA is TGCGCCAGCAGCCTCCTCTCAGGGGAAGGAAAGACCCAGTACTTC.

The CDR3 here is CASRILLGYGYTF. CDR3 bases: TGTGCCAGCAGGATCCTCCTCGGCTATGGCTACACCTTC. The chain has TRBV28 and TRBJ1-2; D call uncertain. Germline V gives CDR1 MDHEN, CDR2 SYDVKM. Trimming took off 6 bases at V and 4 bases at J, with 12 bases between the two ends. This CDR3 has 13 amino acids.